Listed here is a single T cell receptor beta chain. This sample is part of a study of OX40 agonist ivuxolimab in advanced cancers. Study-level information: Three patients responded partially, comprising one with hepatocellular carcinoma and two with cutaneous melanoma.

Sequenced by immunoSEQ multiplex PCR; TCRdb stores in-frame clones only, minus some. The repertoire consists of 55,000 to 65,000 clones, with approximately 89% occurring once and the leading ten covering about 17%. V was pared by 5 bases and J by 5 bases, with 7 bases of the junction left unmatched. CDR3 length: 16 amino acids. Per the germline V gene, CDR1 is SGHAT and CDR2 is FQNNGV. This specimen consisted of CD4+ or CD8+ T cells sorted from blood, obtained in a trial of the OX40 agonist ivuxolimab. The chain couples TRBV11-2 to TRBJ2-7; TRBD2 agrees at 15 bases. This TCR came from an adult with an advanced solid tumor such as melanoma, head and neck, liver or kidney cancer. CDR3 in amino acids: CASSQWTSGGADEQYF. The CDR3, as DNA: TGTGCCAGCAGCCAATGGACTAGCGGGGGGGCGGACGAGCAGTACTTC.